The 3 T cell receptor beta chains below all came from one sample that was sequenced in a study of CD8 T cells in Susac syndrome (dated by TCRdb to between 2019 and 2020). The library relied on the immunoSEQ multiplex PCR assay. RNA was extracted using the RNeasy kit, and roughly 0.5 to 1 microgram was reverse transcribed with random hexamers. TCRdb reran the public reads through fastp at Q25 and MiXCR, keeping productive beta chains. For every CDR3 protein sequence, its rows merge into one entry that carries the most common genes and DNA. In all, the sample holds some 170,000 distinct CDR3 sequences, and less than 95% of those were seen once. The top ten clones comprise 0.08% to 0.11% of the sample. The sample comprised CD4+ T cells from PBMCs. The receptor source for this set is a human donor in good health.

This clonotype showed up just once. This chain links TRBV9 with TRBJ2-4; D is uncertain. From germline, CDR1 is SGDLS and CDR2 YYNGEE. Trimming removed 4 bases from V and 0 bases from J, with 8 bases in between. This CDR3 contains 14 residues. CDR3 region: CASSPELAKNIQYF. CDR3 DNA: TGTGCCAGCAGCCCCGAACTAGCCAAAAACATTCAGTACTTC.

V is TRBV6-5 and J is TRBJ2-1; the match to TRBD2 covers 12 bases. The CDR3 is 18 amino acids. Germline V CDR1 and CDR2: MNHEY, SVGAGI. V lost 4 bases and J lost 3; bases outside the gene matches: 10. CDR3 nucleotide sequence: TGTGCCAGCAGTTGGTCTAGCGGGAGGGCCAGCTTCTACAATGAGCAGTTCTTC. Residues: CASSWSSGRASFYNEQFF.

J is TRBJ2-1 and V is TRBV6-2 or TRBV6-3; 10 bases align to TRBD2. Germline V gene lookup returns CDR1 MNHEY and CDR2 SVGEGT. The V segment lost 7 bases and the J segment 4 bases; nucleotides outside the gene matches: 1. The CDR3 spans 13 residues. In nucleotides, the CDR3 is TGTGCCAGCACGACTAGCGGGTACAATGAGCAGTTCTTC. Translation gives CASTTSGYNEQFF.